Shown below are 25 T cell receptor beta chains from a single sample sequenced in a study. TCRdb reanalysed the 5' RACE reads using MiXCR and keeps one entry per CDR3 protein. The table lists fewer than 80,000 distinct CDR3 sequences, about 20% of them singletons, with more than 2.5% in the top ten. The sample comprised memory CD4+ T cells sorted from a lymph node. Stated subset: memory CD4+ T cells, CD4+CD45RO+CD25-. Receptor source: a female donor with breast cancer.

Ten or more counts support this clonotype. The J gene is TRBJ2-3, the V gene TRBV4-1; 8 nucleotides agree with TRBD2. This CDR3 spans 17 amino acids. V lost 4 bases, J lost 1 base, and 10 bases stayed unmatched. CDR1 and CDR2 (germline): MGHRA, YSYEKL. DNA of the CDR3: TGCGCCAGCAGCCGAATACTTACGCGGGAGGGCACAGATACGCAGTATTTT. It encodes CASSRILTREGTDTQYF.

The chain carries TRBV30 and TRBJ2-5; D gene unclear. The CDR3 has 14 residues. The germline V and J ends were trimmed by 0 bases and 5 bases, with 13 bases remaining between them. Germline CDR1 and CDR2: GTSNPN and SVGIG (reference sequence). This CDR3 is CAWSVLRLSETQYF. The CDR3 coding sequence is TGTGCCTGGAGTGTACTACGGCTCTCGGAGACCCAGTACTTC.

The chain uses TRBV20-1 and TRBJ1-1, with D possibly being TRBD1 (5 bases). Germline values: CDR1 DFQATT, CDR2 SNEGSKA (reference sequence). The CDR3 extends over 14 amino acids. Trimming shortened V by 3 bases and J by 1 base, and 12 bases separated the two germline ends. The CDR3 region has the DNA TGCAGTGCTAGTAGGCCAACAGGGAACACTGAAGCTTTCTTT. Translated, it gives CSASRPTGNTEAFF.

This clonotype occurred a few times. The DNA for the CDR3 is TGCGCCAGCAGCCAAGATGGGACAGGCGTCGACTATGGCTACACCTTC. It codes for CASSQDGTGVDYGYTF. The J gene is TRBJ1-2, the V gene TRBV4-1; 8 bases fit TRBD1. Germline loops: CDR1 MGHRA, CDR2 YSYEKL. V shed 0 bases, J shed 3 bases, and the junction held 6 bases outside the gene matches. The CDR3 spans 16 residues.

The chain employs TRBV7-9 and TRBJ2-7; unclear D gene. Germline-derived CDR1 and CDR2 are SEHNR and FQNEAQ (reference sequence). This CDR3 has 12 residues. V was pared by 3 bases and J by 5 bases, with 8 bases between. This CDR3 reads CASSFSQNEQYF. CDR3 DNA: TGTGCCAGCAGCTTCAGCCAGAACGAGCAGTACTTC.

This clonotype was recorded a few times. The genes are TRBV29-1 and TRBJ2-5, with no clear D. CDR3 length equals 13 residues. Germline values: CDR1 SQVTM, CDR2 ANQGSEA. V lost 1 base and J 3 bases, leaving 9 bases between the germline ends. Here the CDR3 DNA reads TGCAGCGTTGAAGTGTCTGATGAAGAGACCCAGTACTTC. This sequence encodes CSVEVSDEETQYF.

This clonotype occurred many times. This rearrangement joins TRBV18 to TRBJ2-6; perhaps TRBD1 as D (5 bases). Between the trimmed V and J ends, which lost 0 bases and 0 bases, there was a span of 15 bases. This CDR3 is 19 amino acids long. CDR1 KGHSH and CDR2 LQKENI come from the germline V gene. CDR3 in DNA: TGTGCCAGCTCACCACCGCAGGGCAGCGTCTTCTCTGGGGCCAACGTCCTGACTTTC. Its protein is CASSPPQGSVFSGANVLTF. The whole variable domain, remainder taken from reference TRBV18 and TRBJ2-6, is NAGVMQNPRHLVRRRGQEARLRCSPMKGHSHVYWYRQLPEEGLKFMVYLQKENIIDESGMPKERFSAEFPKEGPSILRIQQVVRGDSAAYFCASSPPQGSVFSGANVLTFGAGSRLTVL.

As regards this clonotype: It may be a read error: a sequence one base away is much more abundant. The V gene is TRBV29-1, the J gene TRBJ2-1; tentative D call: TRBD2 (7 bases). Germline assignment: CDR1 SQVTM and CDR2 ANQGSEA. The CDR3 consists of 17 residues. Trimming stripped 3 bases from V and 8 bases from J, with 26 bases between. The CDR3 DNA sequence: TGCAGCGTTGACTCCCCTAAGGGGGGGGTCCTATACGATGAGCAGTTCTTC. Its protein is CSVDSPKGGVLYDEQFF.

CDR3: CASTQSSSQETQYF. The DNA for the CDR3 is TGCGCCAGCACCCAATCATCCTCTCAAGAGACCCAGTACTTC. The V and J genes are TRBV5-1 and TRBJ2-5; D uncertain. The CDR3 runs to 14 residues. Germline V gene sequence: CDR1 SGHRS, CDR2 YFSETQ. The V end lost 6 bases, the J end lost 2 bases, and 14 bases lay between the germline ends.

This clonotype turned up a few times. The chain combines TRBV5-6 with TRBJ2-3; D call uncertain. The length of the CDR3 is 16 residues. V lost 2 bases and J 4 bases, leaving 17 bases between the germline ends. The germline V gene has CDR1 SGHDT and CDR2 YYEEEE. CDR3: CASSLGLVNVADTQYF. CDR3 coding DNA: TGTGCCAGCAGCTTAGGGCTCGTTAATGTCGCAGATACGCAGTATTTT.

This clonotype has just a few counts. CDR3 residues: CASRTQGDTEAFF. DNA of the CDR3: TGTGCCAGCAGAACCCAGGGGGACACTGAAGCTTTCTTT. The chain recombines TRBV7-2 with TRBJ1-1; 7 bases are a match to TRBD1. Germline V gene data show CDR1 as SGHTA and CDR2 as FQGNSA. This CDR3 region has 13 residues. J gave up 3 bases and V 6 bases, and 4 bases lay outside the gene matches.

This chain connects TRBV7-9 to TRBJ1-1; weak D call: TRBD1 (5 bases). Germline V gene data show CDR1 as SEHNR and CDR2 as FQNEAQ (reference sequence). Trimming removed 4 bases from V and 5 bases from J, with 17 bases in between. CDR3 size: 15 residues. The CDR3 sequence: CASSSAGGLGTEAFF. Here the CDR3 DNA reads TGTGCCAGCAGCTCCGCGGGGGGGTTAGGAACTGAAGCTTTCTTT.

The V and J genes are TRBV6-5 and TRBJ1-1; unclear D gene. The CDR3 extends over 14 amino acids. Germline CDR1 is MNHEY and CDR2 is SVGAGI. Trimming pared 0 bases from V and 4 bases from J, leaving 9 bases between. The CDR3 region is CASSYSDGATEAFF. The DNA of the CDR3 is TGTGCCAGCAGTTACTCGGACGGTGCCACTGAAGCTTTCTTT.

This clonotype appeared a few times. The chain joins TRBV24-1 to TRBJ2-7; the D is unclear. CDR1 and CDR2 from the germline V gene are KGHDR and SFDVKD. CDR3 size: 11 residues. The V end lost 1 base, the J end lost 3 bases, and 0 bases lay between the germline ends. The CDR3: CATSDFYEQYF. The CDR3 DNA reads TGTGCCACCAGTGATTTCTACGAGCAGTACTTC.

For this clonotype: This likely comes from a read error, as the CDR3 has no conserved phenylalanine or tryptophan at its end. The genes are TRBV5-1 and TRBJ1-2; 7 bases line up with TRBD1. Germline lookup yields CDR1 SGHRS and CDR2 YFSETQ. This CDR3 spans 14 amino acids. The junction had 5 bases not matched to a gene; V was cut back by 2 bases and J by 4 bases. DNA of the CDR3: TGCGCCAGCAGCTTCCTCCGGGACAGCTATGGCTACACCTCC. Translated: CASSFLRDSYGYTS.

V is TRBV9 and J is TRBJ2-3, with 9 positions matching TRBD1. This CDR3 comprises 15 residues. Germline CDR1 reads SGDLS; CDR2 reads YYNGEE. V lost 4 bases to trimming and J lost 5 bases; unmatched junction nucleotides: 8. In nucleotides, the CDR3 is TGTGCCAGCAGCCTTCCGGGACAGGGAGAAGATACGCAGTATTTT. Protein sequence: CASSLPGQGEDTQYF.

This clonotype was seen a handful of times. The chain employs TRBV6-2 or TRBV6-3 and TRBJ2-7; tentatively, D is TRBD1 or TRBD2 (5 bases each). V dropped 10 bases and J dropped 5 bases, with 21 bases sitting between them. Germline assignment: CDR1 MNHEY and CDR2 SVGEGT. CDR3 length equals 14 residues. The CDR3: CAIREDSGPNEQYF. DNA of the CDR3: TGTGCCATCCGTGAAGACAGCGGACCTAACGAGCAGTACTTC.

In regard to this clonotype: The junction departs from germline at one end; a sequencing error may be responsible. This rearrangement joins TRBV7-8 to TRBJ2-1; D unresolved. From germline, CDR1 is SGHVS and CDR2 FQNEAQ. The CDR3 length is 14 residues. CDR3 sequence: CVSSLMGFSYEQFF. For the CDR3, the DNA is TGTGTCAGCAGCTTAATGGGGTTTTCGTATGAGCAGTTCTTC.

The chain uses TRBV7-9 and TRBJ1-1, with 8 positions matching TRBD1. The V gene end was trimmed by 5 bases and the J gene end by 8 bases; junction bases not matched to a gene: 7. The CDR3 sequence is 13 residues long. Looked up from germline, CDR1 is SEHNR and CDR2 is FQNEAQ (reference sequence). The CDR3 protein is CASSQGAGFEAFF. Here the CDR3 DNA reads TGTGCCAGCAGCCAGGGGGCAGGGTTCGAAGCTTTCTTT.

This sequence joins TRBV9 and TRBJ2-3, with D hard to call. V lost 3 bases and J lost 2, with 10 bases in between. The germline V gene has CDR1 SGDLS and CDR2 YYNGEE. The CDR3 runs to 14 residues. CDR3 residues: CASSETPDTDTQYF. The CDR3 DNA is TGTGCCAGCAGCGAGACTCCTGACACAGATACGCAGTATTTT.

The gene calls are TRBV5-1 and TRBJ2-3; tentatively, D is TRBD1 or TRBD2 (5 bases each). V lost 4 bases and J 2 bases, leaving 11 bases between the germline ends. This CDR3 region has 14 residues. Germline CDR1 is SGHRS and CDR2 is YFSETQ. The CDR3, as DNA: TGCGCCAGCAGCGGGGGAAGAAACACAGATACGCAGTATTTT. Translation: CASSGGRNTDTQYF.

This chain joins TRBV6-2 or TRBV6-3 and TRBJ2-7; D unclear. Germline values: CDR1 MNHEY, CDR2 SVGEGT. The CDR3 loop spans 14 amino acids. The V gene lost 0 bases and the J gene lost 2 bases, with 8 bases spanning the gap. CDR3 sequence reads: CASSYSTETYEQYF. Written as DNA, the CDR3 is TGTGCCAGCAGTTACTCAACGGAGACCTACGAGCAGTACTTC.

This clonotype has a count of ten or more. The chain has TRBV12-3 or TRBV12-4 and TRBJ2-5; D remains unclear. The CDR3 sequence is 11 residues long. With 3 bases removed from V and 5 bases from J, the gap between germline ends came to 4 bases. The CDR3 DNA follows: TGTGCCAGCAGTTTGTCGGAGACCCAGTACTTC. This encodes CASSLSETQYF.

By proportion, this clonotype is medium-sized. The chain combines TRBV7-2 with TRBJ2-3, with 10 positions matching TRBD2. The V and J ends lost 2 bases and 1 base, in that order; junction bases with no gene match: 3. The CDR3 contains 16 residues. Per the germline V gene, CDR1 is SGHTA and CDR2 is FQGNSA. CDR3 nucleotide sequence: TGTGCCAGCAGCTTAAGGACTAGCGGTCGCACAGATACGCAGTATTTT. Translation: CASSLRTSGRTDTQYF.

This chain links TRBV11-3 with TRBJ2-1, with 8 bases that match TRBD1. V shed 3 bases, J shed 7 bases, and the junction held 5 bases outside the gene matches. The CDR3 has 14 residues. Germline V gene lookup returns CDR1 SGHNT and CDR2 YENEEA. The CDR3 DNA reads TGTGCCAGCAGCTTTTTCAGGGGGCGGAATGAGCAGTTCTTC. Amino acid sequence: CASSFFRGRNEQFF. The variable domain in full, with the rest retrieved from reference TRBV11-3 and TRBJ2-1, is EAGVVQSPRYKIIEKKQPVAFWCNPISGHNTLYWYLQNLGQGPELLIRYENEEAVDDSQLPKDRFSAERLKGVDSTLKIQPAELGDSAVYLCASSFFRGRNEQFFGPGTRLTVL.